This T cell receptor beta chain emerged from a study of blood T cell repertoires in COVID-19. Germline V gene sequence: CDR1 PRHDT, CDR2 FYEKMQ (reference sequence). CDR3 length equals 16 residues. V lost 1 base, J lost 11 bases, and 10 bases stayed unmatched. Assay: immunoSEQ multiplex PCR; the TCRdb copy retains only in-frame clones and omits some. The table shows roughly 370,000 clones, with around 87% occurring only once. The chain recombines TRBV13 with TRBJ2-1, with 11 bases lining up with TRBD2. This TCR derives from a woman aged 45-65 years who had recovered from COVID-19. Sequenced: PBMCs or T cells enriched from blood (not recorded which). For the CDR3, the DNA is TGTGCCAGCAGCTTAGCGTGGGGGCTAGCGGGGGGCCAGCAGTTCTTC. Its protein product is CASSLAWGLAGGQQFF.